A selection of T cell receptor beta chains follows, all from one sample in a study of shared clonotypes between healthy human individuals. Assay used: immunoSEQ multiplex PCR; TCRdb lists only in-frame clones, some missing. The sample holds around 2.1 million clones, approximately 94% seen once. Sequenced: naive CD4+ T cells sorted from blood. The receptors here all came from a man between 18 and 29 years old in good health. CDR3s include the opening cysteine and the closing phenylalanine or tryptophan. A D gene is named only where the DNA matches it firmly. A row's size may be missing; if present it is once, few, many or a size class.

j_gene,d_gene,v_gene,abundance,CDR3aa,CDR3nt
TRBJ2-3,-,TRBV7-2,-,CASSLQRISTDTQYF,TGTGCCAGCAGCTTACAGCGGATTAGCACAGATACGCAGTATTTT
TRBJ2-5,-,TRBV7-9,-,CASSYWGLTEETQYF,TGTGCCAGCAGCTATTGGGGACTTACAGAAGAGACCCAGTACTTC
TRBJ2-7,-,TRBV7-2,-,CASSPDPLRYYEQYF,TGTGCCAGCAGCCCTGACCCGTTGCGATACTACGAGCAGTACTTC
TRBJ1-2,-,TRBV5-4,-,CASSTISANYGYTF,TGTGCCAGCAGCACCATCTCAGCTAACTATGGCTACACCTTC
TRBJ2-5,-,TRBV7-6,-,CASSLQETQYF,TGTGCCAGCAGCCTTCAAGAGACCCAGTACTTC
TRBJ2-3,-,TRBV5-1,-,CASSLDASTDTQYF,TGCGCCAGCAGCTTGGATGCCAGCACAGATACGCAGTATTTT
TRBJ2-3,-,TRBV6-6,-,CASRPAWQGLSDTQYF,TGTGCCAGCAGACCAGCTTGGCAGGGGCTTTCAGATACGCAGTATTTT
TRBJ2-7,TRBD2,TRBV6-1,-,CASSKNAAGDYEQYF,TGTGCCAGCAGTAAAAATGCAGCGGGGGACTACGAGCAGTACTTC
TRBJ2-5,-,TRBV27,once,CASRGEAGNFGETQYF,TGTGCCAGCAGAGGTGAGGCAGGGAATTTCGGGGAGACCCAGTACTTC
TRBJ1-4,-,TRBV27,-,CASSFAGPNEKLFF,TGTGCCAGCAGTTTTGCGGGGCCGAATGAAAAACTGTTTTTT
TRBJ2-3,TRBD2,TRBV10-2,-,CASSDWGRATTDTQYF,TGCGCCAGCAGTGATTGGGGGAGGGCCACCACAGATACGCAGTATTTT
TRBJ1-1,TRBD1,TRBV10-3,-,CAISESATGTTEAFF,TGTGCCATCAGTGAGTCTGCGACAGGGACAACTGAAGCTTTCTTT
TRBJ2-3,TRBD2,TRBV30,-,CAWSPGLAGGPDTQYF,TGTGCCTGGAGCCCGGGACTAGCGGGGGGGCCAGATACGCAGTATTTT
TRBJ2-5,TRBD1,TRBV7-6,-,CASSLSPTGGPQETQYF,TGTGCCAGCAGCTTAAGCCCTACAGGGGGACCCCAAGAGACCCAGTACTTC
TRBJ2-7,TRBD1,TRBV5-6,-,CASSLASVTGGSEQYF,TGTGCCAGCAGCTTGGCCTCGGTGACAGGGGGCAGTGAGCAGTACTTC
TRBJ2-2,TRBD2,TRBV5-1,-,CASSSLAGGNTGELFF,TGCGCCAGCAGCTCCTTAGCGGGGGGGAACACCGGGGAGCTGTTTTTT
TRBJ2-7,-,TRBV6-6,-,CASSSRNSYEQYF,TGTGCCAGCAGTTCCCGGAACTCCTACGAGCAGTACTTC
TRBJ2-7,-,TRBV5-1,-,CASSLVGVPNYEQYF,TGCGCCAGCAGCTTGGTTGGGGTTCCCAACTACGAGCAGTACTTC
TRBJ1-2,-,TRBV4-3,-,CASSQGGGLPGHGYTF,TGCGCCAGCAGCCAAGGCGGGGGGCTCCCGGGACATGGCTACACCTTC
TRBJ2-2,TRBD1,TRBV7-9,-,CASSRLTGTGVTGELFF,TGTGCCAGCAGCCGGCTAACGGGGACAGGGGTCACCGGGGAGCTGTTTTTT
TRBJ1-1,TRBD1,TRBV11-2,-,CASSSGQGMNTEAFF,TGTGCCAGCAGCTCGGGACAGGGGATGAACACTGAAGCTTTCTTT
TRBJ2-6,-,TRBV6-5,-,CASSYDWGTGANVLTF,TGTGCCAGCAGTTATGATTGGGGCACCGGGGCCAACGTCCTGACTTTC
TRBJ2-2,TRBD2,TRBV6-4,-,CASSERLAGVPANTGELFF,TGTGCCAGCAGTGAGAGGCTAGCGGGGGTACCCGCGAACACCGGGGAGCTGTTTTTT
TRBJ2-4,-,TRBV7-2,-,CASSLGAGAKNIQYF,TGTGCCAGCAGCTTAGGGGCCGGGGCGAAAAACATTCAGTACTTC
TRBJ2-7,-,TRBV28,-,CASSLPLSGNYEQYF,TGTGCCAGCAGTTTACCCTTGTCGGGGAACTACGAGCAGTACTTC
TRBJ2-7,TRBD1,TRBV4-3,-,CASSTRTGGSYEQYF,TGCGCCAGCAGCACGCGGACAGGCGGGTCTTACGAGCAGTACTTC
TRBJ2-7,-,TRBV9,-,CARIESPYEQYF,TGTGCCCGTATAGAATCCCCCTACGAGCAGTACTTC
TRBJ2-5,-,TRBV7-2,-,CASSGSQETQYF,TGTGCCAGCAGCGGATCGCAAGAGACCCAGTACTTC
TRBJ1-1,TRBD1,TRBV18,-,CASSSTGQGLNTEAFF,TGTGCCAGCTCATCTACGGGACAGGGGTTGAACACTGAAGCTTTCTTT
TRBJ2-2,-,TRBV2,-,CASRGTWSGELFF,TGTGCCAGCAGAGGGACTTGGTCCGGGGAGCTGTTTTTT
TRBJ1-5,-,TRBV19,-,CASSIRLDQPQHF,TGTGCCAGTAGTATAAGGTTAGATCAGCCCCAGCATTTT
TRBJ1-3,-,TRBV30,-,CAWSVGGPGNTIYF,TGTGCCTGGAGTGTAGGAGGGCCTGGAAACACCATATATTTT